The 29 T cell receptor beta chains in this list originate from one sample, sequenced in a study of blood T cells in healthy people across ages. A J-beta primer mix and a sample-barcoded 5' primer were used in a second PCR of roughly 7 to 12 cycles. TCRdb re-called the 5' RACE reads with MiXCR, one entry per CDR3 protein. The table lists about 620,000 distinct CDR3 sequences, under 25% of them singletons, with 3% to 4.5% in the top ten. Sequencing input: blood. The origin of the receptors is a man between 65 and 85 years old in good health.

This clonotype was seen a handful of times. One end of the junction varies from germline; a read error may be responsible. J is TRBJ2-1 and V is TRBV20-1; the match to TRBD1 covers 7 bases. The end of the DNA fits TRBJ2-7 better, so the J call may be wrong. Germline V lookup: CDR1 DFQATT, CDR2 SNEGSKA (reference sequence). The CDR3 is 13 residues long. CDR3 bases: TGCAGTGCTAGAAAAGGGGGCTCCTGCGAGCAGTACTTC. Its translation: CSARKGGSCEQYF.

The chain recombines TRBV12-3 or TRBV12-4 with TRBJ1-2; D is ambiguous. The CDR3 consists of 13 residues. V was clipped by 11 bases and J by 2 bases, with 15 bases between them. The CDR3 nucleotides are TGTGCCGCGGGCCGGGCAGTCAACTATGGCTACACCTTC. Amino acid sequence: CAAGRAVNYGYTF.

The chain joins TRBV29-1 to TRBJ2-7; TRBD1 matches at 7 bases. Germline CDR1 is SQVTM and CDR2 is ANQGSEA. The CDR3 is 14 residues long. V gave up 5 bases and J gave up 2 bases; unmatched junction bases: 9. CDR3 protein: CSVKDRPGPYEQYF. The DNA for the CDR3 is TGCAGCGTTAAGGACAGGCCTGGACCCTACGAGCAGTACTTC.

In nucleotides, the CDR3 is TGTGCCAGCAGTTTTGCACTAGCGGGTCGGTATGAGCAGTTCTTC. Translating it yields CASSFALAGRYEQFF. The chain carries TRBV12-3 or TRBV12-4 and TRBJ2-5, with TRBD2 matching 9 bases. The J call may be wrong; the DNA end is better matched by TRBJ2-1. This CDR3 is 15 amino acids long.

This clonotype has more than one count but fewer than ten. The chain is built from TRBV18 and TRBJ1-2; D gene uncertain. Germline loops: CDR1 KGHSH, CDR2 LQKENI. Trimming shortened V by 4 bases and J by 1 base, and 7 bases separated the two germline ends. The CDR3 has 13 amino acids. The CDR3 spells CASSRKSNYGYTF. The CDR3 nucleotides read TGTGCCAGCTCACGGAAGAGTAACTATGGCTACACCTTC.

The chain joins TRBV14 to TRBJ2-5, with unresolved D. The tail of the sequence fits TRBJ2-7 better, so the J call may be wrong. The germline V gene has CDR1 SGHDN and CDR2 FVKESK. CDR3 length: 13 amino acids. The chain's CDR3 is CASSKTLYYEQYF. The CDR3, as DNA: TGTGCCAGCAGCAAGACACTTTACTACGAGCAGTACTTC.

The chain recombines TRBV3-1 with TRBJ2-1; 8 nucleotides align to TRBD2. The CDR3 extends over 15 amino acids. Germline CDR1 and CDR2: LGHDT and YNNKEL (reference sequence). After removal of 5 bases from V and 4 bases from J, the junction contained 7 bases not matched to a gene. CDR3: CASSDQLAEYNEQFF. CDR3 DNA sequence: TGTGCCAGCAGCGACCAACTAGCGGAGTACAATGAGCAGTTCTTC.

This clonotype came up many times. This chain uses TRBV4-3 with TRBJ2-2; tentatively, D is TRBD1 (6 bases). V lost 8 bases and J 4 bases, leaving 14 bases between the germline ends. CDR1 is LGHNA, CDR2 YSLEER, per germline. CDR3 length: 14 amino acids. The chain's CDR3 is CASQWDTITGELFF. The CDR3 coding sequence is TGCGCCAGCCAATGGGACACTATCACCGGGGAGCTGTTTTTT.

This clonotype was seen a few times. The CDR3: CASSLAGSVQIDEQFF. DNA for the CDR3: TGCGCCAGCAGCTTGGCTGGCAGTGTGCAAATCGATGAGCAGTTCTTC. The chain is built from TRBV5-1 and TRBJ2-1; D is unclear. There are 16 residues in the CDR3. V gave up 0 bases and J gave up 8 bases, with 18 bases separating them. The germline gives CDR1 SGHRS, CDR2 YFSETQ.

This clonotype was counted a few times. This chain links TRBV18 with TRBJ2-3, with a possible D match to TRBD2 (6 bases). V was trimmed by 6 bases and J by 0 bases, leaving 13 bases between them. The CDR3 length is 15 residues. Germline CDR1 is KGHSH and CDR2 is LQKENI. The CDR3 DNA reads TGTGCCAGCTCGACCAAAGGGACTAGCACAGATACGCAGTATTTT. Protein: CASSTKGTSTDTQYF. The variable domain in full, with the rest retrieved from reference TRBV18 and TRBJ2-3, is NAGVMQNPRHLVRRRGQEARLRCSPMKGHSHVYWYRQLPEEGLKFMVYLQKENIIDESGMPKERFSAEFPKEGPSILRIQQVVRGDSAAYFCASSTKGTSTDTQYFGPGTRLTVL.

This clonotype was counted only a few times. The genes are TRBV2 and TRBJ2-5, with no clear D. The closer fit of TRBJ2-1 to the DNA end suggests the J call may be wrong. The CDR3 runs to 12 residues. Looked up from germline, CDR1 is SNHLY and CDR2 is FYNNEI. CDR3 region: CASSEQNNEQFF. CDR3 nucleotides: TGTGCCAGCAGTGAACAAAACAATGAGCAGTTCTTC.

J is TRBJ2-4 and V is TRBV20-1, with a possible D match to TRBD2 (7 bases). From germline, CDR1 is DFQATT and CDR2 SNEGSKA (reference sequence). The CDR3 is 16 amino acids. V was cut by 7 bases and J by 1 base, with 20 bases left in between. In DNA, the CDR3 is TGCAGTGTCACGCTTGCGGGGAGGGGGGCCAAAAACATTCAGTACTTC. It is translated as CSVTLAGRGAKNIQYF.

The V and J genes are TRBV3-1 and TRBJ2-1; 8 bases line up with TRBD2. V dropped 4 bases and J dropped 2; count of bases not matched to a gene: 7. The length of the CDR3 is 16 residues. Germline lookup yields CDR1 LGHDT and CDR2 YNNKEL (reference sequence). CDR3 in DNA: TGTGCCAGCAGCCCCCTGGGCGGGGGGACCTACAATGAGCAGTTCTTC. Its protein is CASSPLGGGTYNEQFF.

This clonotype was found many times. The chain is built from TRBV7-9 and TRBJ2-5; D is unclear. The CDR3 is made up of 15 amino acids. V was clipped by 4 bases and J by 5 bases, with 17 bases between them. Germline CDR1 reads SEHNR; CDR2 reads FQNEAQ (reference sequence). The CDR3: CASSSGVVWYETQYF. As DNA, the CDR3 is TGTGCCAGCAGCTCTGGAGTGGTCTGGTATGAGACCCAGTACTTC.

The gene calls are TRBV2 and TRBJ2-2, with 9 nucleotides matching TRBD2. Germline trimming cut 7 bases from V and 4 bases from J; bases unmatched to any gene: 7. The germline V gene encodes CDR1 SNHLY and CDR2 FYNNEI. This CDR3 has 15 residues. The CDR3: CASTGSGSSTGELFF. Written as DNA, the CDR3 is TGTGCCAGCACCGGTAGCGGGAGTAGCACCGGGGAGCTGTTTTTT.

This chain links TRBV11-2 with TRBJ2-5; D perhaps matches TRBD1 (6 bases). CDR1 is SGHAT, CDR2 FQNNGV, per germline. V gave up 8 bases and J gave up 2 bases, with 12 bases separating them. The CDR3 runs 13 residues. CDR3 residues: CASGGGSQETQYF. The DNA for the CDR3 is TGTGCCAGCGGGGGCGGTTCGCAAGAGACCCAGTACTTC.

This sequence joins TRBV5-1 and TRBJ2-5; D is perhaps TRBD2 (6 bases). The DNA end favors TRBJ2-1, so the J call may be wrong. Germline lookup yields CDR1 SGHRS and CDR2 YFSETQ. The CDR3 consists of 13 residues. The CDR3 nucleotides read TGCGCCAGCAGCTTGGAACTAGCTAGTGAGCAGTTCTTC. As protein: CASSLELASEQFF.

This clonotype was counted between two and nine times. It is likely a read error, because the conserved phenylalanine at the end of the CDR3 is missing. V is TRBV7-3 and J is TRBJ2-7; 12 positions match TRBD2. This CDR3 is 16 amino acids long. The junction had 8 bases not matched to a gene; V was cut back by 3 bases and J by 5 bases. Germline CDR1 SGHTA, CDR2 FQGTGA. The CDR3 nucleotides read TGTGCCAGCAGCTTCGGACTAGCGGGAAATAACGACGAGCAGTACCTC. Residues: CASSFGLAGNNDEQYL.

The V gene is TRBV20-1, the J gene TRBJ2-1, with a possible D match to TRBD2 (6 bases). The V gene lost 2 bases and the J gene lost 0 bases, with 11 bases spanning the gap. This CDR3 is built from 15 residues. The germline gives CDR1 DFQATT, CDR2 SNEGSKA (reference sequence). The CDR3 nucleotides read TGCAGTGCTAGAATTCGGGGGAGCTCCTACAATGAGCAGTTCTTC. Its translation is CSARIRGSSYNEQFF.

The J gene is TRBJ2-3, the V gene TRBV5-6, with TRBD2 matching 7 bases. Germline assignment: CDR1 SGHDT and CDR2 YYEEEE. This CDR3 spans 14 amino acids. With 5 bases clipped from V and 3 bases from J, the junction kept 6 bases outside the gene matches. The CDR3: CASRRPGGTDTQYF. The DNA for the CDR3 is TGTGCCAGCAGACGGCCGGGAGGTACAGATACGCAGTATTTT.

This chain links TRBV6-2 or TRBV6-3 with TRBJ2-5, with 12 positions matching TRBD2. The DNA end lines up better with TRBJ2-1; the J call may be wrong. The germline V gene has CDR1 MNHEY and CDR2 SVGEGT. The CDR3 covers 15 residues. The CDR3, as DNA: TGTGCCAGCAGTGGGACTAGCGGGTTCTTCAATGAGCAGTTCTTC. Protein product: CASSGTSGFFNEQFF.

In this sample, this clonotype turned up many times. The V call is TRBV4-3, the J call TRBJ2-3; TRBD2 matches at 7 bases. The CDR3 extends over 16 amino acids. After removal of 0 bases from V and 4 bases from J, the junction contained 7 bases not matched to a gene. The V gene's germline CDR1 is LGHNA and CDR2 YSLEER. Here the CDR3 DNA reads TGCGCCAGCAGCCAAGATGGTGCGGGAGCGGCAGATACGCAGTATTTT. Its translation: CASSQDGAGAADTQYF.

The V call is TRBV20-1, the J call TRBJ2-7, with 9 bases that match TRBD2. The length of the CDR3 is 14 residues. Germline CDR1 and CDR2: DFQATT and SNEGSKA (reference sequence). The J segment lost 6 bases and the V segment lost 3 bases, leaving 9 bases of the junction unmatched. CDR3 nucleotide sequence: TGCAGTGCTAGTTCTATAGCGGGGGAGGTCGAGCAGTACTTC. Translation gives CSASSIAGEVEQYF.

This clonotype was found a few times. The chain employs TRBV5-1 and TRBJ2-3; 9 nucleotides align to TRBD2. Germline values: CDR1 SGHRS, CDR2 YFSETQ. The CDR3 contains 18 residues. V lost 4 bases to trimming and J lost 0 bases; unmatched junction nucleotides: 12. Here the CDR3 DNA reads TGCGCCAGCAGCCCGGTAGCGGGAGAGCCCTCTAGCACAGATACGCAGTATTTT. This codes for CASSPVAGEPSSTDTQYF.

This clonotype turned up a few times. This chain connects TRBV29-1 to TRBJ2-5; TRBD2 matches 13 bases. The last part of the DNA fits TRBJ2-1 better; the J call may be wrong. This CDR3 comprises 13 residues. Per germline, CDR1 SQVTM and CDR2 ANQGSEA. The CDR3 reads CSVWTSGSGEQFF. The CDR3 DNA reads TGCAGCGTTTGGACTAGCGGGAGCGGTGAGCAGTTCTTC.

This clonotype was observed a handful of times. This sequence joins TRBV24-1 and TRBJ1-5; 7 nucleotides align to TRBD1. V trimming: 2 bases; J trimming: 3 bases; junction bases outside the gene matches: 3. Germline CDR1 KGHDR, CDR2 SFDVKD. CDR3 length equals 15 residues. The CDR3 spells CATSDSDRDNQPQHF. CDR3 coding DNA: TGTGCCACCAGTGATTCCGACAGGGACAATCAGCCCCAGCATTTT.

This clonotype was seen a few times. The CDR3 region has the DNA TGTGCCAGCAGTGAAGAGGTGCATACAGGGGATTACTTC. This translates into CASSEEVHTGDYF. The chain carries TRBV2 and TRBJ2-7; 7 nucleotides line up with TRBD1. The length of the CDR3 is 13 residues. Germline V lookup: CDR1 SNHLY, CDR2 FYNNEI. The V and J ends lost 1 base and 13 bases, in that order; junction bases with no gene match: 10.

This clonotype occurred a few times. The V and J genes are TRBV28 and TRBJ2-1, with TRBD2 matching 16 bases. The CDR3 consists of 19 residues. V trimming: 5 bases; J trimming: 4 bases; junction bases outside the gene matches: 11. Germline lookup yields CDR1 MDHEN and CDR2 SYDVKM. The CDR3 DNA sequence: TGTGCCAGCAGTCCATACGGGACTAGCGGGAGGGTCCTATACAATGAGCAGTTCTTC. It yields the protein CASSPYGTSGRVLYNEQFF. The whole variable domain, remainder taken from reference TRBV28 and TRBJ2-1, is DVKVTQSSRYLVKRTGEKVFLECVQDMDHENMFWYRQDPGLGLRLIYFSYDVKMKEKGDIPEGYSVSREKKERFSLILESASTNQTSMYLCASSPYGTSGRVLYNEQFFGPGTRLTVL.

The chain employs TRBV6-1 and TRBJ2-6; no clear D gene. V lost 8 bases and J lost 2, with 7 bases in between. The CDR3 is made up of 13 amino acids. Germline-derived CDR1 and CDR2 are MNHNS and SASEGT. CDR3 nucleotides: TGTGCCAGCGGACGGGCTGGGGCCAACGTCCTGACTTTC. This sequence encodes CASGRAGANVLTF.